A selection of T cell receptor beta chains follows, all from one sample in a study of T cell repertoires in ileal Crohn's disease. TCRdb keeps only in-frame clones here, not all; method: immunoSEQ multiplex PCR. The top ten clones hold 5.5% to 6.5% of a sample with 25,000 to 30,000 clones, 81% of them seen once. Sequencing input: ileal tissue. Source of these receptors: an adult with Crohn's disease. Both conserved end residues are part of each CDR3. A D gene is named only where the DNA matches it firmly. Clone sizes are given selectively: once, few, many, or a class where the clone is expanded.

V gene	clone size	D gene	J gene	CDR3 protein	CDR3 DNA
TRBV6-6	once	NA	TRBJ1-1	CASSWDSPEAFF	TGTGCCAGCAGCTGGGACTCCCCTGAAGCTTTCTTT
TRBV4-3	NA	NA	TRBJ1-1	CASSHGRGLGTEAFF	TGCGCCAGCAGCCACGGAAGAGGTCTCGGGACTGAAGCTTTCTTT
TRBV5-1	NA	NA	TRBJ1-4	CASTLQGSEFEKLFF	TGCGCCAGCACCCTACAGGGTTCAGAGTTTGAAAAACTGTTTTTT
TRBV5-1	NA	NA	TRBJ1-1	CASSLGLQGNTEAFF	TGCGCCAGCAGCTTGGGCTTACAGGGGAACACTGAAGCTTTCTTT
TRBV18	NA	TRBD1	TRBJ1-2	CASSPPAGGYGYTF	TGTGCCAGCTCACCCCCAGCAGGGGGCTATGGCTACACCTTC
TRBV7-2	NA	NA	TRBJ1-3	CASSYTGTTGNTIYF	TGTGCCAGCAGCTATACAGGGACGACGGGAAACACCATATATTTT
TRBV4-3	once	NA	TRBJ2-3	CASSQGRRGTDTQYF	TGCGCCAGCAGCCAAGGGAGGAGGGGAACAGATACGCAGTATTTT
TRBV6-1	NA	NA	TRBJ2-1	CASSESGGYNEQFF	TGTGCCAGCAGTGAATCCGGGGGTTACAATGAGCAGTTCTTC
TRBV21-1	once	NA	TRBJ2-7	CASSTTSDCAYEQYF	TGTGCCAGCAGCACCACTAGCGACTGCGCCTACGAGCAGTACTTC
TRBV7-3	NA	NA	TRBJ2-5	CASSSRGSGQETQYF	TGTGCCAGCAGTTCCCGGGGTAGCGGCCAAGAGACCCAGTACTTC
TRBV5-5	NA	TRBD2	TRBJ2-7	CASSNSGGATYEQYF	TGTGCCAGCAGCAATAGCGGGGGGGCTACCTACGAGCAGTACTTC
TRBV4-3	NA	NA	TRBJ1-2	CASSLLETGSSYGYTF	TGCGCCAGCAGCCTTTTGGAAACCGGGAGCTCCTATGGCTACACCTTC
TRBV23-1	NA	TRBD2	TRBJ2-1	CASGQGQWGGDNEQFF	TGCGCCAGCGGTCAGGGTCAATGGGGGGGTGACAATGAGCAGTTCTTC
TRBV7-3	once	TRBD1	TRBJ2-6	CASSSTGSGANVLTF	TGTGCCAGCAGTTCGACAGGGTCTGGGGCCAACGTCCTGACTTTC
TRBV5-6	NA	TRBD1	TRBJ1-2	CASSFGDSSGGASGYTF	TGTGCCAGCAGCTTTGGGGACAGCTCGGGAGGGGCCAGTGGCTACACCTTC
TRBV27	NA	NA	TRBJ1-5	CASSLRLGGGQPQHF	TGTGCCAGCAGTTTACGCCTCGGAGGAGGACAGCCCCAGCATTTT
TRBV5-1	NA	NA	TRBJ1-2	CASTNTLAGVPMGYTF	TGCGCCAGCACCAATACGTTGGCAGGGGTGCCTATGGGCTACACCTTC
TRBV6-4	few	TRBD2	TRBJ2-3	CASSDSRGGDTQYF	TGTGCCAGCAGTGACTCGCGGGGGGGAGATACGCAGTATTTT
TRBV4-1	once	NA	TRBJ2-5	CASRPTGRETQYF	TGCGCCAGCAGACCAACAGGCAGAGAGACCCAGTACTTC
TRBV11-3	once	NA	TRBJ2-3	CASSLAGTDTQYF	TGTGCCAGCAGCTTAGCAGGGACAGATACGCAGTATTTT
TRBV27	once	TRBD1	TRBJ1-2	CASSLLWQGGANYGYTF	TGTGCCAGCAGTTTATTGTGGCAGGGGGGAGCTAACTATGGCTACACCTTC
TRBV5-4	NA	NA	TRBJ2-5	CASSLGEKETQYF	TGTGCCAGCAGCTTGGGGGAGAAAGAGACCCAGTACTTC
TRBV5-1	once	NA	TRBJ2-3	CASSVGERTDTQYF	TGCGCCAGCAGCGTGGGGGAGAGGACAGATACGCAGTATTTT
TRBV11-2	NA	TRBD2	TRBJ2-1	CASSFSGGPYNEQFF	TGTGCCAGCAGCTTTAGCGGGGGGCCCTACAATGAGCAGTTCTTC
TRBV5-1	NA	NA	TRBJ2-7	CASSYLAELGYEQYF	TGCGCCAGCAGCTACTTAGCGGAGCTTGGCTACGAGCAGTACTTC
TRBV7-9	NA	TRBD1	TRBJ1-1	CASRATGVTEAFF	TGTGCCAGCAGAGCTACAGGGGTCACTGAAGCTTTCTTT
TRBV4-1	once	TRBD1	TRBJ2-7	CASSQGQTGGFYEQYF	TGCGCCAGCAGCCAAGGGCAGACAGGGGGGTTCTACGAGCAGTACTTC
TRBV30	NA	NA	TRBJ1-1	CAWSELTSRAFF	TGTGCCTGGAGTGAGTTGACTAGTCGAGCTTTCTTT
TRBV29-1	NA	NA	TRBJ1-2	CSVKIAYTGYSYGYTF	TGCAGCGTTAAGATAGCCTATACAGGGTACAGCTATGGCTACACCTTC
TRBV12-5	NA	TRBD1	TRBJ2-5	CASGLVWDRGLETQYF	TGTGCTAGTGGTTTGGTATGGGACAGGGGGCTGGAGACCCAGTACTTC
TRBV27	NA	TRBD2	TRBJ2-1	CASSPKRGAYNEQFF	TGTGCCAGCAGTCCCAAGCGGGGGGCGTACAATGAGCAGTTCTTC
TRBV4-1	few	TRBD1	TRBJ2-5	CASSGTQGVRYF	TGCGCCAGCAGCGGAACCCAGGGGGTTCGGTACTTC
TRBV6-6	NA	NA	TRBJ1-5	CASSYAGGTQPQHF	TGTGCCAGCAGTTACGCGGGGGGGACGCAGCCCCAGCATTTT
TRBV7-9	NA	TRBD1	TRBJ1-2	CASSRGQQNYGYTF	TGTGCCAGCAGCCGGGGACAGCAGAACTATGGCTACACCTTC
TRBV6-6	few	TRBD1	TRBJ2-7	CASSWGQGTYEQYF	TGTGCCAGCAGTTGGGGACAGGGCACCTACGAGCAGTACTTC
TRBV5-1	NA	NA	TRBJ2-3	CASSLGGGTDTQYF	TGCGCCAGCAGCTTGGGGGGGGGCACAGATACGCAGTATTTT
TRBV30	NA	TRBD2	TRBJ2-5	CAGGGTLETQYF	TGTGCCGGGGGAGGGACCCTAGAGACCCAGTACTTC
TRBV6-6	NA	NA	TRBJ1-1	CASSSQILANTEAFF	TGTGCCAGCAGTTCCCAGATTCTAGCCAACACTGAAGCTTTCTTT
TRBV27	NA	TRBD1	TRBJ2-7	CASRLPGGSYEQYF	TGTGCCAGCCGCTTGCCAGGGGGCTCCTACGAGCAGTACTTC
TRBV28	few	NA	TRBJ1-6	CASRRQPNSPLHF	TGTGCCAGCAGAAGACAGCCCAATTCACCCCTCCACTTT
TRBV28	few	NA	TRBJ2-3	CASSLDSASTDTQYF	TGTGCCAGCAGTCTCGACTCTGCTAGCACAGATACGCAGTATTTT
TRBV11-2	NA	NA	TRBJ1-1	CASSLVAETEAFF	TGTGCCAGCAGCTTAGTGGCGGAGACTGAAGCTTTCTTT